These 13 T cell receptor beta chains share one sample of origin, sequenced in a study of blood T cell repertoires in COVID-19. Method: immunoSEQ multiplex PCR; TCRdb's copy keeps in-frame clones and lacks some. The sample carries approximately 300,000 clones, approximately 91% recorded once. The sequencing sample was made of peripheral blood. Receptors originate from a woman in her twenties or thirties with COVID-19, enrolled during active disease.

The chain carries TRBV11-2 and TRBJ2-1, with 8 bases aligning to TRBD2. J was trimmed by 5 bases and V by 5 bases; bases with no gene match: 14. The germline V gene encodes CDR1 SGHAT and CDR2 FQNNGV. The CDR3 length is 17 residues. This chain's CDR3 is CASSPPLASGFDNEQFF. The CDR3 DNA is TGTGCCAGCAGCCCCCCGCTCGCTAGCGGGTTCGACAATGAGCAGTTCTTC. Full variable domain (outside the CDR3, taken from reference TRBV11-2 and TRBJ2-1): EAGVAQSPRYKIIEKRQSVAFWCNPISGHATLYWYQQILGQGPKLLIQFQNNGVVDDSQLPKDRFSAERLKGVDSTLKIQPAKLEDSAVYLCASSPPLASGFDNEQFFGPGTRLTVL.

The rearrangement links TRBV28 to TRBJ2-3; 7 positions agree with TRBD1. Germline CDR1 MDHEN, CDR2 SYDVKM. V shed 5 bases and J 2 bases; nucleotides not matched to a gene: 10. The CDR3 runs to 16 residues. The CDR3 DNA reads as TGTGCCAGCAGTCCTGTCCCGGGACAGTACACAGATACGCAGTATTTT. This translates into CASSPVPGQYTDTQYF. Variable domain in full (rest from reference TRBV28 and TRBJ2-3): DVKVTQSSRYLVKRTGEKVFLECVQDMDHENMFWYRQDPGLGLRLIYFSYDVKMKEKGDIPEGYSVSREKKERFSLILESASTNQTSMYLCASSPVPGQYTDTQYFGPGTRLTVL.

This rearrangement joins TRBV4-1 to TRBJ2-3; D unclear. CDR3 size: 12 residues. V gave up 0 bases and J gave up 7 bases, with 5 bases separating them. From germline, CDR1 is MGHRA and CDR2 YSYEKL. This CDR3 is CASSQDLNTQYF. The CDR3 DNA sequence: TGCGCCAGCAGCCAAGACCTAAATACGCAGTATTTT.

The chain has TRBV2 and TRBJ1-5, with 8 positions matching TRBD1. V was pared by 7 bases and J by 3 bases, with 8 bases of the junction left unmatched. Germline loops: CDR1 SNHLY, CDR2 FYNNEI. The CDR3 has 15 residues. CDR3 protein: CASTPGQGLNQPQHF. In nucleotides, the CDR3 is TGTGCCAGCACCCCCGGACAGGGACTCAATCAGCCCCAGCATTTT.

The rearrangement links TRBV2 to TRBJ2-7; D perhaps matches TRBD2 (5 bases). The CDR3 spans 14 residues. The V end lost 4 bases, the J end lost 6 bases, and 16 bases lay between the germline ends. Germline CDR1 is SNHLY and CDR2 is FYNNEI. The DNA for the CDR3 is TGTGCCAGCAGTGTAGCAAGGGAAAGCGGCGAGCAGTACTTC. Its translation is CASSVARESGEQYF.

The chain combines TRBV3-1 (or the pseudogene TRBV3-2) with TRBJ2-1, with 7 nucleotides matching TRBD2. Germline CDR1 reads LGHDT; CDR2 reads YNNKEL (reference sequence). The CDR3 length is 17 residues. Trimming cost V 4 bases and J 0 bases; bases outside gene matches: 9. The CDR3 loop is CASSPFQGGSSYNEQFF. The CDR3, as DNA: TGTGCCAGCAGCCCTTTTCAGGGCGGGAGCTCCTACAATGAGCAGTTCTTC.

This chain links TRBV10-3 with TRBJ2-1, with 8 bases aligning to TRBD2. From germline, CDR1 is ENHRY and CDR2 SYGVKD. The J segment lost 8 bases and the V segment lost 4 bases, leaving 10 bases of the junction unmatched. This CDR3 comprises 15 residues. CDR3 protein: CAISVGTSIFDEQFF. The CDR3 nucleotides are TGTGCCATCAGTGTCGGGACTAGTATCTTCGATGAGCAGTTCTTC.

The chain employs TRBV9 and TRBJ2-3; maybe TRBD1 (6 bases). Trimming removed 0 bases at V and 2 bases at J, with 10 bases between. Germline values: CDR1 SGDLS, CDR2 YYNGEE. The CDR3 contains 15 residues. The CDR3 bases are TGTGCCAGCAGCGTAGCTTGGACAGCCACAGATACGCAGTATTTT. It encodes CASSVAWTATDTQYF.

The chain recombines TRBV5-4 with TRBJ2-7, with D tentatively TRBD1 (6 bases). Germline CDR1 SGHNT, CDR2 YYREEE (reference sequence). V was shortened by 0 bases and J by 3 bases, with 13 bases between the two germline ends. The CDR3 has 15 residues. CDR3 residues: CASSLGQGNYYEQYF. Here the CDR3 DNA reads TGTGCCAGCAGCTTGGGCCAGGGGAACTACTACGAGCAGTACTTC.

The chain carries TRBV6-4 and TRBJ1-1; the match to TRBD1 covers 8 bases. The CDR3 consists of 13 residues. V trimming: 6 bases; J trimming: 3 bases; junction bases outside the gene matches: 3. CDR1 is MRHNA and CDR2 is SNTAGT in the germline V gene. DNA of the CDR3: TGTGCCAGCAGGTCACAGGGGGACACTGAAGCTTTCTTT. Its protein product is CASRSQGDTEAFF.

This chain uses TRBV11-1 with TRBJ2-1; TRBD2 is a possible D gene (5 bases). V was shortened by 1 base and J by 3 bases, with 10 bases between the two germline ends. The germline gives CDR1 SGHAT, CDR2 FQDESV (reference sequence). The CDR3 has 15 residues. Written as DNA, the CDR3 is TGTGCCAGCAGCTTAGGTTCTAGCCGCTACAATGAGCAGTTCTTC. Its translation: CASSLGSSRYNEQFF.

V and J are TRBV4-1 and TRBJ1-1, with D unclear. Germline V gives CDR1 MGHRA, CDR2 YSYEKL. The ends were cut back, 4 bases at V and 5 bases at J, with 11 bases in the middle. This CDR3 comprises 13 residues. The DNA of the CDR3 is TGCGCCAGCAGCCCCGAGGCCCGGACTGAAGCTTTCTTT. Amino acid sequence: CASSPEARTEAFF.

CDR3 sequence reads: CASSHPPDRIHGYTF. The CDR3 bases are TGCGCCAGCAGCCATCCCCCGGACAGGATTCATGGCTACACCTTC. The chain employs TRBV4-1 and TRBJ1-2; 7 bases are a match to TRBD1. Losses at the gene ends were 3 bases for V and 6 bases for J; bases not matched to a gene: 10. The CDR3 is made up of 15 amino acids. CDR1 is MGHRA and CDR2 is YSYEKL in the germline V gene.